The sequence of this T cell receptor beta chain was determined in a study of cytomegalovirus exposure and HLA in healthy donors. Overall study: From donors who were HLA-typed, an early data release held approximately 91 million unique TCRs. Notes on the study in general: The classifier reportedly diagnosed cytomegalovirus status with high sensitivity and specificity. Apart from CMV serostatus, no immune exposure information was available. Some TCR beta chains (roughly 150 of them) were listed as cytomegalovirus-associated.

In germline, CDR1 is SQVTM, CDR2 ANQGSEA. The CDR3 runs 14 residues. Amplification used 60 Vbeta primers and 13 Jbeta primers. The data were produced by immunoSEQ multiplex PCR, yet TCRdb's version contains in-frame clones alone and is incomplete. The table has 100,000 to 150,000 clones, less than 85% seen once. In regard to this clone: The target antigen is unknown.

The sequence was collected from a man in his forties or fifties in good health and CMV-seronegative. The V call is TRBV29-1, the J call TRBJ2-5; 8 bases match TRBD1. The DNA end lines up better with TRBJ2-7; the J call may be wrong. The sequenced sample consisted of PBMCs. CDR3 sequence reads: CSVEGQGAAYEQYF. CDR3 bases: TGCAGCGTTGAAGGGCAGGGGGCCGCCTACGAGCAGTACTTC.